These 4 T cell receptor beta chains share one sample of origin, sequenced in a study of response to subunit inactivated influenza vaccine. TCRdb reanalysed the RT-PCR reads using MiXCR and keeps one entry per CDR3 protein. The profile covers fewer than 750,000 distinct CDR3 sequences, with about 14% appearing a single time and 11% taken by the ten largest. This material consisted of PBMCs from blood, taken about 11 days after vaccination. These receptors were taken from a man aged 50 or older who received an inactivated influenza vaccine.

V gene TRBV6-1 combines with J gene TRBJ2-7, with D unclear. Trimming left V 7 bases short and J 0 bases short, with 19 bases between. The CDR3 consists of 16 residues. Germline CDR1 reads MNHNS; CDR2 reads SASEGT. The CDR3 region has the DNA TGTGCCAGCACCTTGAACTTTGGCAGTAACTCCTACGAGCAGTACTTC. It specifies CASTLNFGSNSYEQYF.

The CDR3, as DNA: TGTGCCAGCAGCACACCCTTTCCAGATACGCAGTATTTT. This gives the protein CASSTPFPDTQYF. The rearrangement joins TRBV5-4 to TRBJ2-3, with D hard to call. Germline values: CDR1 SGHNT, CDR2 YYREEE (reference sequence). This CDR3 is 13 amino acids long. Between the trimmed V and J ends, which lost 4 bases and 4 bases, there was a span of 10 bases.

There are a few counts of this clonotype. The chain is built from TRBV15 and TRBJ2-2; D is possibly TRBD1 (6 bases). The CDR3 is made up of 14 amino acids. The V end lost 0 bases, the J end lost 7 bases, and 9 bases lay between the germline ends. Germline V CDR1 and CDR2: LNHNV, YYDKDF (reference sequence). CDR3 sequence reads: CATSRDATGGELFF. The CDR3 region has the DNA TGTGCCACCAGCAGAGACGCGACAGGCGGGGAGCTGTTTTTT.

This clonotype was seen a single time. The chain employs TRBV7-9 and TRBJ2-1; D tentatively reads TRBD1 or TRBD2 (6 bases each). CDR1 is SEHNR, CDR2 FQNEAQ, per germline (reference sequence). The CDR3 is 16 amino acids. Trimming left V 1 base short and J 9 bases short, with 19 bases between. The CDR3 sequence is CASSLVRNIGGGEQFF. CDR3 sequence (DNA): TGTGCCAGCAGCTTAGTTAGAAATATCGGGGGCGGTGAGCAGTTCTTC.